This TCR beta chain was captured in a study of OX40 agonist ivuxolimab in advanced cancers. Broader study findings: In CD8+ T cells, expanded clones were on average more numerous than in CD4+.

As to this clone: Its antigen is not identified.

CDR1 SGHDN and CDR2 FVKESK come from the germline V gene. The CDR3 is 13 amino acids. Trimming cost V 4 bases and J 6 bases; bases outside gene matches: 5. The assay was immunoSEQ multiplex PCR, and TCRdb's table has in-frame clones only and misses some. The sample carries about 67,000 clones, over 80% recorded once. The TCR sequence derives from an adult with an advanced solid tumor such as melanoma, head and neck, liver or kidney cancer. This chain joins TRBV14 and TRBJ2-7, with 8 bases lining up with TRBD1. The input for sequencing was CD4+ or CD8+ T cells sorted from blood, taken in a trial of the OX40 agonist ivuxolimab. The DNA of the CDR3 is TGTGCCAGCAGCCTGGACAGGGTCCGCGAGCAGTACTTC. As protein: CASSLDRVREQYF.